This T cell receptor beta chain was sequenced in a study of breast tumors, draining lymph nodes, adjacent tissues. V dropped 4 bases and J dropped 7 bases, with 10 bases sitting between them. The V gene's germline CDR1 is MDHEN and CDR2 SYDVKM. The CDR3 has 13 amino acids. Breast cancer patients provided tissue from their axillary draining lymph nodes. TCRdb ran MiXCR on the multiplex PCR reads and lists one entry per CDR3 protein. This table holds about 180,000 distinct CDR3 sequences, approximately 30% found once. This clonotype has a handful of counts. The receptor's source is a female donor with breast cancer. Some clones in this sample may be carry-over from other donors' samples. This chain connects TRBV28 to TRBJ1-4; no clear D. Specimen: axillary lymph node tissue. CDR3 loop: CASSSAPPEKLFF. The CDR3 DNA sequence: TGTGCCAGCAGTTCGGCTCCTCCTGAAAAACTGTTTTTT.